Shown below are 5 T cell receptor beta chains from a single sample sequenced in a study of vaccination and CD4 T cells after COVID-19. Their antigen targets remain unknown. Treatment given: approximately nine-day PBMC culture with coronavirus spike peptide pools or control peptides (ViraFEST assay). Oncomine TCR Beta short-read sequencing was applied to DNA from cultured CD4+ T cells. One entry per CDR3 protein results from TCRdb running MiXCR on the PCR reads. The sample lists 11,000 to 15,000 distinct CDR3 sequences, 50% to 75% occurring once. Sequences were obtained from CD4+ T cells from blood, cultured in vitro. Receptors originate from a human donor who had recovered from COVID-19.

This clonotype has only a few counts. V is TRBV15 and J is TRBJ1-4; D ambiguous. Germline V CDR1 and CDR2: LNHNV, YYDKDF (reference sequence). This CDR3 has 15 amino acids. V lost 9 bases to trimming and J lost 0 bases, with 14 bases between them. The CDR3 spells CATRADRTTNEKLFF. CDR3 sequence (DNA): TGTGCCACTAGAGCGGACCGAACAACTAATGAAAAACTGTTTTTT.

This rearrangement joins TRBV2 to TRBJ1-5, with 11 bases matching TRBD1. This CDR3 is 15 amino acids long. Trimming removed 6 bases from V and 5 bases from J; junction bases left unmatched: 6. Germline CDR1 reads SNHLY; CDR2 reads FYNNEI. The DNA for the CDR3 is TGTGCCAGCAGGGCCGGGACAGGGGGTTATCAGCCCCAGCATTTT. This sequence encodes CASRAGTGGYQPQHF.

This clonotype was seen a few times. J is TRBJ2-6 and V is TRBV5-1, with D unresolved. Between the trimmed V and J ends, which lost 4 bases and 2 bases, there was a span of 7 bases. Germline CDR1 SGHRS, CDR2 YFSETQ. This CDR3 has 14 residues. This CDR3 is CASSPDAGANVLTF. The CDR3 DNA sequence: TGCGCCAGCAGCCCGGATGCTGGGGCCAACGTCCTGACTTTC.

The chain links TRBV30 to TRBJ2-7; D possibly matches TRBD1 or TRBD2 (5 bases each). The V end lost 8 bases, the J end lost 0 bases, and 17 bases lay between the germline ends. CDR3 length: 14 amino acids. Germline CDR1 and CDR2: GTSNPN and SVGIG (reference sequence). DNA for the CDR3: TGTGCCGTTGGCCCTGGGACGGTCTCCTACGAGCAGTACTTC. Amino acid sequence: CAVGPGTVSYEQYF.

This clonotype appeared once. The chain uses TRBV12-3 or TRBV12-4 and TRBJ2-5; tentatively, D is TRBD2 (6 bases). The CDR3 runs to 14 residues. V lost 2 bases to trimming and J lost 1 base, with 8 bases between them. CDR3 in DNA: TGTGCCAGCAGTTTAATGACTAGCCAAGAGACCCAGTACTTC. Encoded protein: CASSLMTSQETQYF.